This TCR beta chain was sequenced during a study of T cells in Graves' hyperthyroidism and ophthalmopathy. V was pared by 5 bases and J by 6 bases, with 10 bases of the junction left unmatched. CDR1 and CDR2 from the germline V gene are SGHTA and FQGNSA. The CDR3 totals 16 residues. Concerning this clonotype itself: Its antigen is unknown.

General study results and limits: Most thyroid clonotypes expanded above 0.001 were also detected in blood. A model of 13 V-J features distinguished ophthalmopathy from stable hyperthyroidism.

Researchers took RNA transcripts and amplified the TCR beta CDR3 regions from them. Using the HTBI primer set, a first-round RT-PCR was run on the TCR CDR3. TCRdb independently ran MiXCR on the multiplex PCR reads; one entry per CDR3 protein. Of hundreds of thousands of distinct CDR3 sequences detected, around 38% appear once; the ten largest clones hold 8% to 9%. Patients aged 18 to 65 had newly diagnosed hyperthyroidism that had lasted under 2 months. It was less than 13 ml of fresh peripheral blood that supplied the PBMCs. This TCR came from a man between 18 and 29 years old with Graves' hyperthyroidism. The V gene is TRBV7-2, the J gene TRBJ1-6; 7 bases map to TRBD1. Sequencing was performed on blood. The CDR3 loop reads CASSIRGGAGNSPLHF. The CDR3 DNA reads as TGTGCCAGCAGCATTAGAGGGGGCGCGGGTAATTCACCCCTCCACTTT.